This TCR beta chain stems from a study of identical twins. Template switching (which added a universal primer site) was used, and cDNA carried unique molecular identifiers. MiXCR was run by TCRdb on the 5' RACE reads, yielding one entry per CDR3 protein. Of about 240,000 distinct CDR3 sequences listed, over 9.5% were seen once; the top ten hold about 9%. The sample holds a few counts of this clonotype. The antigen remains unidentified. Every one of the donors was a healthy Caucasian. CDR3 length: 16 amino acids. Trimming left V 0 bases short and J 0 bases short, with 11 bases between. CDR1 SGHRS and CDR2 YFSETQ come from the germline V gene. Findings and limits, study-wide: While abundant cord blood beta clonotypes carried fewer insertions, memory repertoires showed no such pattern. Twin sharing of out-of-frame TCR alpha was underestimated by models in monozygotic pairs.

The TCR comes from a man aged 50 or older in good health. Material: memory T cells sorted from blood. The chain carries TRBV5-1 and TRBJ2-3, with D uncertain. The DNA for the CDR3 is TGCGCCAGCAGCTTGGGACAAGACCCTAGCACAGATACGCAGTATTTT. Protein product: CASSLGQDPSTDTQYF.